This T cell receptor (beta chain) was documented in a study of metastatic and nonmetastatic thyroid tumors. Study-wide context: Both malignant and benign thyroid patients supplied peripheral blood and tumor or nodule tissue samples, across which the repertoires of these patients were then compared.

This clone has more than one count but fewer than ten. This may stem from a read error, because a much larger clone lies one nucleotide away. As processed by the authors: Variation in CDR3 across clinicopathological groups served as the basis for constructing a distant-metastasis classifier in papillary thyroid cancer. TCRdb re-called clones from the PCR reads using MiXCR. The V and J calls and clone size are TCRdb's, not the authors'. The data hold about 92,000 clones, with approximately 15% observed a single time. CDR3 length: 12 amino acids. CDR1 SQVTM and CDR2 ANQGSEA come from the germline V gene. Ahead of thyroid surgery, no patient had received treatment of any kind.

This TCR came from a female donor with papillary thyroid cancer or a benign thyroid nodule (not recorded which). Some clones in this sample may be carry-over from other donors' samples. This chain links TRBV29-1 with TRBJ2-3, with D tentatively TRBD2 (5 bases). The sample taken for sequencing was blood. CDR3 sequence (DNA): TGCAGCGCTTCGGGGTATCGTGATAAGCAGTATTTT. Its protein is CSASGYRDKQYF.